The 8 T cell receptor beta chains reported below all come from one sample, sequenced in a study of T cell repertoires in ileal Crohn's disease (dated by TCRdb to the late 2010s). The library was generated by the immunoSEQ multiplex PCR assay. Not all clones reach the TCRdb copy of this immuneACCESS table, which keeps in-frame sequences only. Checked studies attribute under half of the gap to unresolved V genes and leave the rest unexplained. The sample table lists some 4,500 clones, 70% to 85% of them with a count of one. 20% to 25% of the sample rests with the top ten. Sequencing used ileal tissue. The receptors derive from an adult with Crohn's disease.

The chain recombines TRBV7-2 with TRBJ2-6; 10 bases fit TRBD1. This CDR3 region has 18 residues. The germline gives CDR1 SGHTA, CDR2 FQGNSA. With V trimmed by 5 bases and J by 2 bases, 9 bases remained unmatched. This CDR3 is CASSPYGTGVTGANVLTF. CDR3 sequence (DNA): TGTGCCAGCAGCCCTTACGGGACAGGGGTTACTGGGGCCAACGTCCTGACTTTC.

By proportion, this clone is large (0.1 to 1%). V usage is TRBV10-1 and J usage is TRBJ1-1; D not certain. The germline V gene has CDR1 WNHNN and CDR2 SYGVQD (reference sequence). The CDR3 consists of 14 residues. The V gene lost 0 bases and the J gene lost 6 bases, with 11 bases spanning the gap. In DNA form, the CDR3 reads TGCGCCAGCAGTGAGTCGTTCGGCAGGCCTGAAGCTTTCTTT. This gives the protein CASSESFGRPEAFF.

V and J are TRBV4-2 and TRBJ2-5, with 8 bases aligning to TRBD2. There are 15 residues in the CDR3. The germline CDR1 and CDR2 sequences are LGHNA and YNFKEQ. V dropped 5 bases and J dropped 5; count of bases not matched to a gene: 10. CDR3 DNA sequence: TGTGCCAGCAGCTATTTCGGGGGGGCCGGGGAGACCCAGTACTTC. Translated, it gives CASSYFGGAGETQYF.

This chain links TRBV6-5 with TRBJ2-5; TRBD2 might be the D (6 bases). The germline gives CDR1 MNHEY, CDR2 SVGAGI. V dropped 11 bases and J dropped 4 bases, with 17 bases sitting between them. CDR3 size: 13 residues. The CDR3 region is CAAAGTNGETQYF. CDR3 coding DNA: TGTGCCGCGGCGGGAACTAATGGAGAGACCCAGTACTTC.

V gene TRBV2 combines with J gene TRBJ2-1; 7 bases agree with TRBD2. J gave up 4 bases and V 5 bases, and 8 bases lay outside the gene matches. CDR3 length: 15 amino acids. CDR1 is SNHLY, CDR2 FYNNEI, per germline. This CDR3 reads CASSSKRGTYNEQFF. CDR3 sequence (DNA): TGTGCCAGCAGTAGTAAGCGGGGTACGTACAATGAGCAGTTCTTC.

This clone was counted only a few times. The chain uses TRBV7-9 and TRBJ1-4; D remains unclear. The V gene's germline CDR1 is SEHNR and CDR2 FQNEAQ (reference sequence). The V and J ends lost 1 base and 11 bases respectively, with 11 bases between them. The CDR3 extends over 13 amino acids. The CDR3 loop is CASSLGSDLKLFF. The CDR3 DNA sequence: TGTGCCAGCAGCTTAGGAAGCGATCTTAAACTGTTTTTT.

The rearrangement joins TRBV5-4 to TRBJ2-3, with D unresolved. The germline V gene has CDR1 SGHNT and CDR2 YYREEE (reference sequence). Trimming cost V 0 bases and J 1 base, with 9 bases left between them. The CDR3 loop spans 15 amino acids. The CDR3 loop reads CASSLDVTGTDTQYF. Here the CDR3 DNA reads TGTGCCAGCAGCTTGGATGTTACGGGCACAGATACGCAGTATTTT.

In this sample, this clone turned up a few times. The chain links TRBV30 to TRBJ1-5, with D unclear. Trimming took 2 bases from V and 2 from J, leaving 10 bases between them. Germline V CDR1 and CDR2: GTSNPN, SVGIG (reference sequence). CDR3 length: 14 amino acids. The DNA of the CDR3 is TGTGCCTGGAGTACCGGGAGGGGCAATCAGCCCCAGCATTTT. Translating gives CAWSTGRGNQPQHF.